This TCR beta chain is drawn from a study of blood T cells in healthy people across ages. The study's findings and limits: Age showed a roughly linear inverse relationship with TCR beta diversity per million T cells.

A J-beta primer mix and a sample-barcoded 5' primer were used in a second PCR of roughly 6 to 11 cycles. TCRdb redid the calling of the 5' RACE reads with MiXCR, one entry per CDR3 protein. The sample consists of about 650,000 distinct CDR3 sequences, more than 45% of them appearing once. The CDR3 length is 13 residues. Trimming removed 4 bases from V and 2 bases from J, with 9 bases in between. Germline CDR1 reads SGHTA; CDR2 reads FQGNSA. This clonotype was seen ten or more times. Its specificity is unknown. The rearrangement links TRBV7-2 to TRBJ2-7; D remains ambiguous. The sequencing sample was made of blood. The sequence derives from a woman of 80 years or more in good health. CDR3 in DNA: TGTGCCAGCAGCTCACGCCGGGCCTACGAGCAGTACTTC. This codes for CASSSRRAYEQYF.